This TCR beta chain is drawn from a study of cytomegalovirus exposure and HLA in healthy donors. This clone showed up just a few times. Its target is unknown. Study-wide results and limits: The authors later linked a missense DCLRE1C variant to TCR beta V- and J-gene trimming. TCR sequences were mostly rare, though some public TCRs occurred in many donors.

The CDR3 is 13 residues long. V was pared by 0 bases and J by 9 bases, with 1 base of the junction left unmatched. Germline lookup yields CDR1 LNHNV and CDR2 YYDKDF (reference sequence). PCR involved 60 Vbeta and 13 Jbeta primers. As handled by the study authors: Later, tens of millions of unique TCR beta chains were counted in an analysis, and some 9.9 million of them were shared. The data were produced by immunoSEQ multiplex PCR, yet TCRdb's version contains in-frame clones alone and is incomplete. That table furnishes V, J and clone size, whereas the DNA furnished D and trimming. The repertoire includes under 300,000 clones, around 66% of them detected once, and under 3% sits in the top ten.

The V and J genes are TRBV15 and TRBJ2-4, with TRBD1 identical over 8 bases. This TCR was sampled from a female donor in good health and CMV-seronegative. What was sequenced was PBMCs. CDR3 region: CATSREQGVIQYF. The CDR3 bases are TGTGCCACCAGCAGAGAACAGGGGGTCATTCAGTACTTC.